A single sample gave rise to the 22 T cell receptor beta chains below, sequenced in a study of metastatic and nonmetastatic thyroid tumors. Ahead of thyroid surgery, no patient had received treatment of any kind. TCRdb reprocessed the PCR reads via MiXCR. This sample carries about 15,000 clones, 25% of them seen once, and the ten largest clones take 15%. The specimen sequenced was adjacent normal tissue. These receptors came from a female donor with papillary thyroid cancer or a benign thyroid nodule (not recorded which). Some clones in this sample may be carry-over from other donors' samples.

V usage is TRBV20-1 and J usage is TRBJ1-2; 8 nucleotides agree with TRBD1. This CDR3 comprises 13 residues. V was pared by 6 bases and J by 4 bases, with 7 bases of the junction left unmatched. CDR1 is DFQATT, CDR2 SNEGSKA, per germline (reference sequence). CDR3 DNA sequence: TGCAGTGCCAGGGACAGGAGATTCTATGGCTACACCTTC. Translated: CSARDRRFYGYTF.

This chain uses TRBV20-1 with TRBJ1-1; D may be TRBD1 (6 bases). The CDR3 runs 11 residues. The germline gives CDR1 DFQATT, CDR2 SNEGSKA (reference sequence). The V end was cut by 2 bases, the J end by 11 bases, with 12 bases between. The CDR3 sequence: CSARPQGMAFF. The CDR3 DNA is TGCAGTGCTAGACCTCAGGGGATGGCTTTCTTT.

By share, this clone ranks as medium-sized (0.01 to 0.1%). The chain combines TRBV7-2 with TRBJ2-4, with D possibly matching TRBD1 (6 bases). CDR1 SGHTA and CDR2 FQGNSA come from the germline V gene. The CDR3 is 12 amino acids. V lost 3 bases and J 8 bases, leaving 8 bases between the germline ends. CDR3 loop: CASSFEGDIQYF. DNA for the CDR3: TGTGCCAGCAGCTTCGAGGGGGACATTCAGTACTTC.

The rearrangement links TRBV11-2 to TRBJ2-1; a possible D gene is TRBD2 (5 bases). Per germline, CDR1 SGHAT and CDR2 FQNNGV. V lost 1 base and J 4 bases, leaving 17 bases between the germline ends. The CDR3 totals 17 residues. As DNA, the CDR3 is TGTGCCAGCAGCTTAGTATATCTCAGCGGATTTTACAATGAGCAGTTCTTC. It yields the protein CASSLVYLSGFYNEQFF.

The table lists this clone with a few counts. The rearrangement joins TRBV6-1 to TRBJ2-3, with D possibly called TRBD1 or TRBD2 (5 bases each). CDR1 MNHNS and CDR2 SASEGT come from the germline V gene. This CDR3 spans 15 amino acids. V gave up 6 bases and J gave up 3 bases, with 16 bases separating them. This CDR3 reads CASSPRAGGTDTQYF. The CDR3 coding sequence is TGTGCCAGCAGCCCCAGGGCTGGAGGAACAGATACGCAGTATTTT.

Judged by abundance, this clone is medium-sized (0.01 to 0.1%). The rearrangement links TRBV7-9 to TRBJ1-2; 8 bases agree with TRBD1. This CDR3 region has 17 residues. V was pared by 4 bases and J by 4 bases, with 14 bases of the junction left unmatched. Looked up from germline, CDR1 is SEHNR and CDR2 is FQNEAQ (reference sequence). CDR3 in DNA: TGTGCCAGCAGCTCTTCTTTTGGACAGGGAGGAACCTATGGCTACACCTTC. Translated, it gives CASSSSFGQGGTYGYTF.

This clone was counted only a few times. J is TRBJ1-1 and V is TRBV29-1; 7 nucleotides agree with TRBD1. The CDR3 sequence is 14 residues long. After removal of 5 bases from V and 6 bases from J, the junction contained 12 bases not matched to a gene. Germline V gene data show CDR1 as SQVTM and CDR2 as ANQGSEA. The CDR3, as DNA: TGCAGCGTTAGGGGTCGTGCAGGGGGGTCTGAAGCTTTCTTT. It encodes CSVRGRAGGSEAFF.

The table lists this clone with a few counts. Compared with germline, one end of the junction differs, possibly owing to a read error. The V and J genes are TRBV6-9 and TRBJ2-2; D possibly corresponds to TRBD2 (5 bases). Germline values: CDR1 MNHGY, CDR2 SVAAGI. The CDR3 is 17 residues long. CDR3 DNA: TGTGCCAGCAGTGAGTTAGGCGCGTTCGCGAGCACCGGGGAGTTGTTTTTT. Protein sequence: CASSELGAFASTGELFF.

This clone was detected only a few times. As DNA, the CDR3 is TGTGCCACCAGCAAGGGAGCGGGGGAGGCAGATACGCAGTATTTT. Protein sequence: CATSKGAGEADTQYF. This rearrangement joins TRBV15 to TRBJ2-3; 8 positions match TRBD2. CDR3 length equals 15 residues. V trimming: 4 bases; J trimming: 4 bases; junction bases outside the gene matches: 7. Germline V gene data show CDR1 as LNHNV and CDR2 as YYDKDF (reference sequence).

The chain carries TRBV2 and TRBJ2-6; TRBD1 is a possible D gene (6 bases). The CDR3 spans 16 residues. Deletions cut 2 bases from V and 6 bases from J, with 14 bases between. CDR1 SNHLY and CDR2 FYNNEI come from the germline V gene. The CDR3 sequence: CASSEKGGTVANVLTF. CDR3 coding DNA: TGTGCCAGCAGTGAAAAAGGGGGAACTGTGGCCAACGTCCTGACTTTC.

In its sample, this clone is medium-sized. This chain connects TRBV5-1 to TRBJ1-4; perhaps TRBD1 as D (6 bases). In germline, CDR1 is SGHRS, CDR2 YFSETQ. This CDR3 is 14 amino acids long. Between the trimmed V and J ends, which lost 0 bases and 7 bases, there was a span of 10 bases. The CDR3 DNA reads as TGCGCCAGCAGCTTGGGTGGGACACGTGAAAAACTGTTTTTT. Translated, it gives CASSLGGTREKLFF. Full variable domain (outside the CDR3, taken from reference TRBV5-1 and TRBJ1-4): KAGVTQTPRYLIKTRGQQVTLSCSPISGHRSVSWYQQTPGQGLQFLFEYFSETQRNKGNFPGRFSGRQFSNSRSEMNVSTLELGDSALYLCASSLGGTREKLFFGSGTQLSVL.

This clone turned up a few times. This chain joins TRBV12-3 or TRBV12-4 and TRBJ2-1; TRBD2 matches 8 bases. The CDR3 extends over 16 amino acids. V trimming: 5 bases; J trimming: 9 bases; junction bases outside the gene matches: 15. DNA for the CDR3: TGTGCCAGCAGTACCCCGGCCACGGGGGGGCTCGGTGAGCAGTTCTTC. Translating gives CASSTPATGGLGEQFF.

The V gene is TRBV4-1, the J gene TRBJ1-2, with TRBD1 as a possible D gene (5 bases). The V end was cut by 1 base, the J end by 8 bases, with 11 bases between. There are 13 residues in the CDR3. The germline CDR1 and CDR2 sequences are MGHRA and YSYEKL. The CDR3, as DNA: TGCGCCAGCAGCCAAGCCGTCAGGGACGGCTACACCTTC. Protein product: CASSQAVRDGYTF.

In its sample, this clone was seen many times. This sample also contains other DNA sequences that code for the same CDR3. This chain joins TRBV12-3 or TRBV12-4 and TRBJ2-2, with 7 bases fitting TRBD2. This CDR3 is built from 13 residues. With 5 bases clipped from V and 6 bases from J, the junction kept 3 bases outside the gene matches. The CDR3 sequence: CASSPAGAGELFF. The CDR3 nucleotides read TGTGCCAGCAGTCCGGCGGGGGCCGGGGAGCTGTTTTTT.

This clone has only a few counts. CDR3 sequence (DNA): TGTGCCAGCAAGCCGACAGAGAAAAGAGAGACCCAGTACTTC. The encoded protein is CASKPTEKRETQYF. The rearrangement uses TRBV2 and TRBJ2-5, with D maybe TRBD1 (5 bases). Germline CDR1 and CDR2: SNHLY and FYNNEI. The CDR3 consists of 14 residues. V was cut by 7 bases and J by 4 bases, with 16 bases left in between.

The V and J genes are TRBV5-1 and TRBJ2-7; either TRBD1 or TRBD2 may supply D (7 bases each). The CDR3 runs 14 residues. The germline V gene encodes CDR1 SGHRS and CDR2 YFSETQ. V lost 8 bases to trimming and J lost 0 bases, with 15 bases between them. CDR3 sequence: CARAGGGLSYEQYF. Written as DNA, the CDR3 is TGCGCCAGGGCAGGGGGAGGGCTCTCCTACGAGCAGTACTTC.

CDR3 sequence (DNA): TGCAGTGCTCTGAACACTGAAGCTTTCTTT. It encodes CSALNTEAFF. This chain connects TRBV20-1 to TRBJ1-1; D remains unclear. The CDR3 runs to 10 residues. Germline CDR1 DFQATT, CDR2 SNEGSKA (reference sequence). Trimming cost V 5 bases and J 0 bases, with 1 base left between them.

By sample fraction, this clone is medium-sized. The chain is built from TRBV20-1 and TRBJ1-2; 7 bases map to TRBD1. Per germline, CDR1 DFQATT and CDR2 SNEGSKA (reference sequence). Unmatched junction bases numbered 3, after V lost 3 bases and J lost 2 bases. This CDR3 region has 13 residues. The CDR3 sequence is CSARDRTNYGYTF. DNA of the CDR3: TGCAGTGCTAGGGACAGGACCAACTATGGCTACACCTTC.

A few counts support this clone. The V call is TRBV20-1, the J call TRBJ2-7, with D tentatively TRBD1 or TRBD2 (5 bases each). V was cut by 0 bases and J by 3 bases, with 12 bases left in between. CDR3 length: 14 residues. Germline values: CDR1 DFQATT, CDR2 SNEGSKA (reference sequence). The CDR3 nucleotides are TGCAGTGCTAGAGATGGGGGACGCCGCTACGAGCAGTACTTC. Its translation is CSARDGGRRYEQYF.

The chain links TRBV7-2 to TRBJ2-3; TRBD2 agrees at 8 bases. Germline V gene data show CDR1 as SGHTA and CDR2 as FQGNSA. V lost 2 bases and J lost 3; bases outside the gene matches: 7. The CDR3 extends over 16 amino acids. The chain's CDR3 is CASSLTAGGQTDTQYF. The CDR3 DNA reads as TGTGCCAGCAGCTTAACGGCGGGAGGCCAAACAGATACGCAGTATTTT. The whole variable domain, remainder taken from reference TRBV7-2 and TRBJ2-3, is GAGVSQSPSNKVTEKGKDVELRCDPISGHTALYWYRQSLGQGLEFLIYFQGNSAPDKSGLPSDRFSAERTGGSVSTLTIQRTQQEDSAVYLCASSLTAGGQTDTQYFGPGTRLTVL.

This clone was recorded many times. Other DNA sequences in the same sample also yield this CDR3. V and J are TRBV2 and TRBJ2-7; no clear D gene. Germline V gene sequence: CDR1 SNHLY, CDR2 FYNNEI. Trimming pared 3 bases from V and 6 bases from J, leaving 18 bases between. This CDR3 has 15 residues. CDR3 nucleotide sequence: TGTGCCAGCAGTGACGGAAGGGTCCTCCCGGGCGAGCAGTACTTC. Translating gives CASSDGRVLPGEQYF. The entire variable domain, with the rest obtained from reference TRBV2 and TRBJ2-7, is as follows: EPEVTQTPSHQVTQMGQEVILRCVPISNHLYFYWYRQILGQKVEFLVSFYNNEISEKSEIFDDQFSVERPDGSNFTLKIRSTKLEDSAMYFCASSDGRVLPGEQYFGPGTRLTVT.

V and J are TRBV7-6 and TRBJ2-1; D is unresolved. CDR3 length: 15 residues. Trimming pared 4 bases from V and 5 bases from J, leaving 15 bases between. The V gene's germline CDR1 is SGHVS and CDR2 FNYEAQ. The CDR3 loop reads CASSSYYDLHNEQFF. In DNA, the CDR3 is TGTGCCAGCAGCTCTTACTACGACTTGCACAATGAGCAGTTCTTC.